Shown below are 27 T cell receptor beta chains from a single sample sequenced in a study of blood T cell repertoires in COVID-19. Sequenced by immunoSEQ multiplex PCR; TCRdb stores in-frame clones only, minus some. The sample gives hundreds of thousands of clones, around four fifths of which show up once; about 20% is in the top ten. Source material: peripheral blood. All receptors come from a man between 25 and 39 years old with active or convalescent COVID-19.

As regards this clone: Relative to the germline gene, one junction end is altered; a read error may explain this. The rearrangement uses TRBV11-2 and TRBJ1-2, with TRBD1 as a possible D gene (5 bases). This CDR3 is 14 amino acids long. The germline V gene encodes CDR1 SGHAT and CDR2 FQNNGV. CDR3 DNA sequence: TGTGCCACCAGCCTCTCCGGCAGGGATAATGGCTACACCTTC. Translation gives CATSLSGRDNGYTF. Combining the CDR3 with reference TRBV11-2 and TRBJ1-2 gives the whole variable domain EAGVAQSPRYKIIEKRQSVAFWCNPISGHATLYWYQQILGQGPKLLIQFQNNGVVDDSQLPKDRFSAERLKGVDSTLKIQPAKLEDSAVYLCATSLSGRDNGYTFGSGTRLTVV.

V is TRBV7-3 and J is TRBJ2-2; no reliable D call. Germline V gives CDR1 SGHTA, CDR2 FQGTGA. Between the trimmed V and J ends, which lost 5 bases and 5 bases, there was a span of 6 bases. The CDR3 contains 12 residues. For the CDR3, the DNA is TGTGCCAGCAGCGCCCAGACCGGGGAGCTGTTTTTT. This sequence encodes CASSAQTGELFF.

V and J are TRBV3-1 (or the pseudogene TRBV3-2) and TRBJ2-1, with 9 bases that match TRBD2. With 4 bases clipped from V and 5 bases from J, the junction kept 12 bases outside the gene matches. Per the germline V gene, CDR1 is LGHDT and CDR2 is YNNKEL (reference sequence). The CDR3 has 17 amino acids. DNA for the CDR3: TGTGCCAGCAGCCGCGGGGGGGCATTCCCCTTAAACAATGAGCAGTTCTTC. It codes for CASSRGGAFPLNNEQFF.

Only one count was recorded for this clone. CDR3 sequence reads: CAWSNSRVGTDTQYF. The CDR3 DNA follows: TGTGCCTGGAGTAATTCGAGGGTAGGGACAGATACGCAGTATTTT. The chain employs TRBV30 and TRBJ2-3; D possibly corresponds to TRBD2 (5 bases). The CDR3 is 15 residues long. The V gene's germline CDR1 is GTSNPN and CDR2 SVGIG (reference sequence). The ends were cut back, 2 bases at V and 3 bases at J, with 15 bases in the middle.

The chain has TRBV6-5 and TRBJ1-6; no definite D call. V was shortened by 7 bases and J by 7 bases, with 8 bases between the two germline ends. There are 12 residues in the CDR3. CDR1 MNHEY and CDR2 SVGAGI come from the germline V gene. DNA of the CDR3: TGTGCCAGCACCACCGGGAATTCACCCCTCCACTTT. Its translation is CASTTGNSPLHF.

This chain joins TRBV2 and TRBJ2-7; 9 nucleotides align to TRBD1. Trimming cost V 4 bases and J 1 base; bases outside gene matches: 2. The CDR3 contains 14 residues. The germline V gene encodes CDR1 SNHLY and CDR2 FYNNEI. The CDR3 loop reads CASSGGQGSYEQYF. The CDR3 DNA reads TGTGCCAGCAGTGGGGGACAGGGTTCCTACGAGCAGTACTTC.

The chain is built from TRBV9 and TRBJ2-2; TRBD1 matches at 10 bases. Trimming cost V 0 bases and J 7 bases; bases outside gene matches: 6. This CDR3 is 16 amino acids long. CDR1 is SGDLS and CDR2 is YYNGEE in the germline V gene. CDR3 nucleotides: TGTGCCAGCAGCGTAGCTCGGGACAGGGGTTTCGGGGAGCTGTTTTTT. Protein: CASSVARDRGFGELFF.

The V call is TRBV29-1, the J call TRBJ2-1, with TRBD2 identical over 12 bases. V lost 7 bases, J lost 9 bases, and 10 bases stayed unmatched. Germline values: CDR1 SQVTM, CDR2 ANQGSEA. The CDR3 consists of 14 residues. In nucleotides, the CDR3 is TGCAGCGGAGCACTAGCGGGGGGCGGCAGTGAGCAGTTCTTC. Protein: CSGALAGGGSEQFF.

V usage is TRBV27 and J usage is TRBJ2-7; TRBD1 is a possible D gene (5 bases). Germline assignment: CDR1 MNHEY and CDR2 SMNVEV (reference sequence). V was shortened by 2 bases and J by 2 bases, with 19 bases between the two germline ends. The length of the CDR3 is 17 residues. CDR3 protein: CASSLRYRQSGAYEQYF. The DNA for the CDR3 is TGTGCCAGCAGTTTAAGGTATAGACAGAGTGGGGCCTACGAGCAGTACTTC.

The rearrangement joins TRBV30 to TRBJ1-2; TRBD1 matches 8 bases. The CDR3 runs 13 residues. Germline CDR1 is GTSNPN and CDR2 is SVGIG (reference sequence). Trimming removed 8 bases from V and 3 bases from J; junction bases left unmatched: 8. DNA of the CDR3: TGTGCCGGGGGACAGGAGGGCGACTATGGCTACACCTTC. It specifies CAGGQEGDYGYTF.

The chain combines TRBV5-6 with TRBJ2-7, with D perhaps TRBD1 (6 bases). The CDR3 consists of 13 residues. Trimming stripped 4 bases from V and 5 bases from J, with 13 bases between. CDR1 is SGHDT, CDR2 YYEEEE, per germline. The CDR3 bases are TGTGCCAGCAGCATGGGACATACCCACGAGCAGTACTTC. Amino acid sequence: CASSMGHTHEQYF.

The chain uses TRBV15 and TRBJ2-1, with 8 bases aligning to TRBD2. The V and J ends lost 0 bases and 6 bases, in that order; junction bases with no gene match: 7. CDR1 LNHNV and CDR2 YYDKDF come from the germline V gene (reference sequence). The CDR3 consists of 16 residues. CDR3 nucleotide sequence: TGTGCCACCAGCAGAGATTACGGGGGGGCACTCAATGAGCAGTTCTTC. This codes for CATSRDYGGALNEQFF.

The chain couples TRBV5-4 to TRBJ2-3, with 8 bases aligning to TRBD2. V shed 1 base and J 0 bases; nucleotides not matched to a gene: 1. This CDR3 contains 15 residues. The germline V gene has CDR1 SGHNT and CDR2 YYREEE (reference sequence). The chain's CDR3 is CASSLTGGSTDTQYF. DNA of the CDR3: TGTGCCAGCAGCTTGACGGGGGGGAGCACAGATACGCAGTATTTT.

The V call is TRBV7-2, the J call TRBJ2-3; a weak D match, TRBD2 (6 bases). This CDR3 comprises 12 residues. CDR1 SGHTA and CDR2 FQGNSA come from the germline V gene. V lost 8 bases and J 6 bases, leaving 12 bases between the germline ends. For the CDR3, the DNA is TGTGCCAGCCGAAAACTAGCCGATACGCAGTATTTT. It codes for CASRKLADTQYF. Supplemented by reference TRBV7-2 and TRBJ2-3, the full variable domain reads GAGVSQSPSNKVTEKGKDVELRCDPISGHTALYWYRQSLGQGLEFLIYFQGNSAPDKSGLPSDRFSAERTGGSVSTLTIQRTQQEDSAVYLCASRKLADTQYFGPGTRLTVL.

This clone was counted a single time. The chain recombines TRBV7-6 with TRBJ2-5; 11 bases fit TRBD2. Trimming took 1 base from V and 2 from J; bases not matched to a gene: 3. The CDR3 has 16 residues. Germline CDR1 and CDR2: SGHVS and FNYEAQ. The chain's CDR3 is CASSLGGTSGQETQYF. The CDR3 bases are TGTGCCAGCAGCTTAGGGGGGACTAGCGGTCAAGAGACCCAGTACTTC.

The chain uses TRBV5-1 and TRBJ2-7; 7 bases fit TRBD1. This CDR3 comprises 15 residues. Germline V gene sequence: CDR1 SGHRS, CDR2 YFSETQ. V trimming: 1 base; J trimming: 3 bases; junction bases outside the gene matches: 7. The CDR3 DNA reads TGCGCCAGCAGCTTGCAGGGGGATTTTATCTACGAGCAGTACTTC. Residues: CASSLQGDFIYEQYF.

In its sample, this clone was seen a few times. The rearrangement links TRBV6-4 to TRBJ2-2, with a weak D call TRBD2 (5 bases). Trimming took off 5 bases at V and 4 bases at J, with 14 bases between the two ends. CDR3 length: 15 residues. The V gene's germline CDR1 is MRHNA and CDR2 SNTAGT. DNA for the CDR3: TGTGCCAGCAGTAAGACTGGAGGAGGCACCGGGGAGCTGTTTTTT. This encodes CASSKTGGGTGELFF.

The chain joins TRBV19 to TRBJ2-4; TRBD1 might be the D (6 bases). Germline values: CDR1 LNHDA, CDR2 SQIVND (reference sequence). This CDR3 is 14 amino acids long. V lost 5 bases to trimming and J lost 5 bases, with 13 bases between them. The CDR3 region has the DNA TGTGCCAGTAGTTCCCCAGGGGTTCAAAACATTCAGTACTTC. Translation: CASSSPGVQNIQYF.

The chain joins TRBV9 to TRBJ2-7; 8 bases line up with TRBD2. This CDR3 region has 16 residues. From germline, CDR1 is SGDLS and CDR2 YYNGEE. With V trimmed by 4 bases and J by 2 bases, 11 bases remained unmatched. Here the CDR3 reads CASSPRGSGTAYEQYF. The CDR3 DNA follows: TGTGCCAGCAGCCCCCGGGGTAGCGGGACGGCCTACGAGCAGTACTTC.

The chain has TRBV5-8 and TRBJ2-7; D unclear. The V gene's germline CDR1 is SGHTS and CDR2 YDEGEE. V was trimmed by 0 bases and J by 8 bases, leaving 18 bases between them. The CDR3 has 15 residues. The DNA of the CDR3 is TGTGCCAGCAGCTTGGTAGAGTCATCTAAGTTGAAGCAGTACTTC. This encodes CASSLVESSKLKQYF.

V usage is TRBV18 and J usage is TRBJ2-7; TRBD2 matches 8 bases. Germline-derived CDR1 and CDR2 are KGHSH and LQKENI. J lost 2 bases, V lost 5 bases, and 5 bases had no gene match. CDR3 length: 14 amino acids. The CDR3 coding sequence is TGTGCCAGCTCAATTAGCGGGGAGGCCTACGAGCAGTACTTC. Translating it yields CASSISGEAYEQYF.

The V gene is TRBV6-2 or TRBV6-3, the J gene TRBJ2-1; D uncertain. V gave up 2 bases and J gave up 0 bases, with 8 bases separating them. Germline V gives CDR1 MNHEY, CDR2 SVGEGT. This CDR3 contains 15 residues. In DNA, the CDR3 is TGTGCCAGCAGTTACACCGGTAGCTCCTACAATGAGCAGTTCTTC. This sequence encodes CASSYTGSSYNEQFF.

V and J are TRBV7-9 and TRBJ1-1, with D possibly matching TRBD1 (5 bases). There are 13 residues in the CDR3. V shed 5 bases and J shed 1 base, with 8 bases lying between them. Germline-derived CDR1 and CDR2 are SEHNR and FQNEAQ (reference sequence). Here the CDR3 reads CASSLDRNTEAFF. CDR3 nucleotide sequence: TGTGCCAGCAGCCTCGACAGGAACACTGAAGCTTTCTTT.

The chain has TRBV7-3 and TRBJ1-1; the D gene is possibly TRBD1 (5 bases). V was pared by 5 bases and J by 5 bases, with 9 bases between. This CDR3 region has 12 residues. Germline loops: CDR1 SGHTA, CDR2 FQGTGA. In nucleotides, the CDR3 is TGTGCCAGCAGCCCCGGGGGTACTGAAGCTTTCTTT. Translating it yields CASSPGGTEAFF.

The chain has TRBV7-9 and TRBJ2-3; D is uncertain. This CDR3 comprises 13 residues. Germline CDR1 and CDR2: SEHNR and FQNEAQ (reference sequence). V was cut by 5 bases and J by 4 bases, with 10 bases left in between. The CDR3 sequence is CASSLHTPDTQYF. For the CDR3, the DNA is TGTGCCAGCAGCCTCCACACCCCAGATACGCAGTATTTT.

The V gene is TRBV19, the J gene TRBJ2-7, with 13 bases fitting TRBD2. The CDR3 totals 14 residues. V lost 7 bases to trimming and J lost 4 bases; unmatched junction nucleotides: 4. Germline loops: CDR1 LNHDA, CDR2 SQIVND (reference sequence). CDR3 amino acids: CASTRTSGSYEQYF. In nucleotides, the CDR3 is TGTGCCAGTACCCGGACTAGCGGGAGTTACGAGCAGTACTTC.

The rearrangement links TRBV27 to TRBJ1-2; D unresolved. V gave up 6 bases and J gave up 9 bases, with 20 bases separating them. The germline V gene has CDR1 MNHEY and CDR2 SMNVEV (reference sequence). The CDR3 spans 14 residues. This chain's CDR3 is CASRGLGETTRYTF. CDR3 sequence (DNA): TGTGCCAGCAGGGGTTTGGGAGAGACCACCCGCTACACCTTC.